The following is a T cell receptor beta chain sequence with its context. Its antigen remains unidentified. This sample stems from a study of CD8 T cells in ankylosing spondylitis. Scientists made TCR beta libraries using quantitative 5'-RACE with molecular barcodes. TCRdb ran MiXCR on the 5' RACE reads and lists one entry per CDR3 protein. The table lists over 700,000 distinct CDR3 sequences, around 20% of them singletons. CDR1 is WSHSY, CDR2 SAAADI, per germline. The CDR3 extends over 15 amino acids. V was clipped by 2 bases and J by 6 bases, with 14 bases between them. Overall study results and limits: Reports of some motif variants in reactive arthritis synovial fluid and blood predate this one. A motif of 7 or 8 highly homologous TCR beta variants was seen as apparently characteristic of ankylosing spondylitis blood. According to the report, clones linked to the disease were significantly enriched in matched synovial fluid samples taken from ankylosing spondylitis patients.

The material sequenced was blood, either unsorted or a sorted T cell fraction (not recorded which). The gene calls are TRBV10-2 and TRBJ2-1; no firm D call. This clonotype was obtained from a male donor with ankylosing spondylitis. For the CDR3, the DNA is TGCGCCAGCAGTGAGCCCGGGCAAGCCAGCAATGAGCAGTTCTTC. It is translated as CASSEPGQASNEQFF.